Listed below are T cell receptor beta chains from one sample, sequenced in a study of blood T cell repertoires in COVID-19. The table came from immunoSEQ multiplex PCR; TCRdb's copy has only in-frame clones and leaves some out. Of about 87,000 clones listed, 70% to 85% were seen once; the top ten hold around 2.9%. Sequencing input: peripheral blood. The receptors derive from an elderly woman with COVID-19, enrolled during active disease. The CDR3 runs from the conserved cysteine through the conserved F or W. D genes are given only for firm matches. Expanded clones get a size class; other rows say once, few or many, or leave the size out.

J gene: TRBJ2-7; V gene: TRBV4-2; clone size: .; D gene: .; CDR3 protein: CASSQSTGPGSPYEQYF; CDR3 DNA: TGTGCCAGCAGCCAATCCACAGGGCCAGGTAGTCCCTACGAGCAGTACTTC
J gene: TRBJ2-7; V gene: TRBV6-6; clone size: .; D gene: .; CDR3 protein: CASSYSRPRGYEQYF; CDR3 DNA: TGTGCCAGCAGTTACTCGAGGCCTCGGGGTTACGAGCAGTACTTC
J gene: TRBJ1-2; V gene: TRBV2; clone size: .; D gene: .; CDR3 protein: CASNVAGPNYGYTF; CDR3 DNA: TGTGCCAGCAACGTCGCGGGGCCGAACTATGGCTACACCTTC
J gene: TRBJ2-5; V gene: TRBV12-3/TRBV12-4; clone size: .; D gene: TRBD2; CDR3 protein: CASTGGAAETQYF; CDR3 DNA: TGTGCCAGCACCGGGGGGGCGGCTGAGACCCAGTACTTC
J gene: TRBJ2-1; V gene: TRBV19; clone size: .; D gene: .; CDR3 protein: CASRLSSYNEQFF; CDR3 DNA: TGTGCCAGTAGACTAAGCTCCTACAATGAGCAGTTCTTC
J gene: TRBJ2-3; V gene: TRBV19; clone size: .; D gene: TRBD2; CDR3 protein: CASTRGLAGEADTQYF; CDR3 DNA: TGTGCCAGTACCCGCGGACTAGCGGGAGAGGCAGATACGCAGTATTTT
J gene: TRBJ1-5; V gene: TRBV5-4; clone size: once; D gene: .; CDR3 protein: CASSLGGRDQPQHF; CDR3 DNA: TGTGCCAGCAGCTTAGGGGGGAGGGACCAGCCCCAGCATTTT
J gene: TRBJ2-3; V gene: TRBV5-4; clone size: .; D gene: TRBD2; CDR3 protein: CASSLEGTRSAQYF; CDR3 DNA: TGTGCCAGCAGCTTGGAGGGGACTAGAAGCGCGCAGTATTTT
J gene: TRBJ1-6; V gene: TRBV27; clone size: .; D gene: .; CDR3 protein: CASSLLWGSGSPLHF; CDR3 DNA: TGTGCCAGCAGTTTATTGTGGGGCAGTGGTTCACCCCTCCACTTT
J gene: TRBJ2-2; V gene: TRBV28; clone size: .; D gene: TRBD2; CDR3 protein: CASVGGRASPGELFF; CDR3 DNA: TGTGCCAGCGTCGGTGGGAGGGCCTCTCCCGGGGAGCTGTTTTTT
J gene: TRBJ1-1; V gene: TRBV18; clone size: .; D gene: .; CDR3 protein: CASSPIRSGQYTEAFF; CDR3 DNA: TGTGCCAGCTCACCGATTAGATCAGGACAGTACACTGAAGCTTTCTTT
J gene: TRBJ1-6; V gene: TRBV19; clone size: .; D gene: TRBD1; CDR3 protein: CASSREIQGDSPLHF; CDR3 DNA: TGTGCCAGTAGTCGGGAAATTCAGGGGGATTCACCCCTCCACTTT
J gene: TRBJ2-3; V gene: TRBV3-1/TRBV3-2; clone size: .; D gene: TRBD2; CDR3 protein: CASSQDRGALAGGTDTQYF; CDR3 DNA: TGTGCCAGCAGCCAAGATCGGGGCGCACTAGCGGGAGGTACAGATACGCAGTATTTT
J gene: TRBJ1-5; V gene: TRBV19; clone size: .; D gene: .; CDR3 protein: CASSITQNQPQHF; CDR3 DNA: TGTGCCAGTAGTATCACCCAGAATCAGCCCCAGCATTTT
J gene: TRBJ2-5; V gene: TRBV12-5; clone size: once; D gene: TRBD2; CDR3 protein: CASGSGEGGGETQYF; CDR3 DNA: TGTGCTAGTGGTTCCGGGGAGGGCGGCGGGGAGACCCAGTACTTC
J gene: TRBJ1-5; V gene: TRBV18; clone size: .; D gene: TRBD1; CDR3 protein: CASSPDRDQPQHF; CDR3 DNA: TGTGCCAGCTCTCCGGACAGGGACCAGCCCCAGCATTTT
J gene: TRBJ2-1; V gene: TRBV10-3; clone size: .; D gene: .; CDR3 protein: CAISSLDSFNEQFF; CDR3 DNA: TGTGCCATCAGCTCCTTAGACTCGTTCAATGAGCAGTTCTTC
J gene: TRBJ2-5; V gene: TRBV12-5; clone size: .; D gene: TRBD2; CDR3 protein: CASGLELAGGETQYF; CDR3 DNA: TGTGCTAGTGGTTTGGAGCTAGCGGGGGGGGAGACCCAGTACTTC
J gene: TRBJ1-3; V gene: TRBV11-2; clone size: once; D gene: .; CDR3 protein: CASSPTAGNTIYF; CDR3 DNA: TGTGCCAGCAGCCCGACTGCTGGAAACACCATATATTTT
J gene: TRBJ2-2; V gene: TRBV29-1; clone size: .; D gene: TRBD2; CDR3 protein: CSVRGGGARAGELFF; CDR3 DNA: TGCAGCGTGAGGGGCGGGGGGGCGCGAGCCGGGGAGCTGTTTTTT
J gene: TRBJ1-5; V gene: TRBV28; clone size: .; D gene: TRBD1; CDR3 protein: CASSSPRDSRAWGGNQPQHF; CDR3 DNA: TGTGCCAGCAGTTCTCCCCGGGACAGCCGGGCCTGGGGGGGCAATCAGCCCCAGCATTTT
J gene: TRBJ2-7; V gene: TRBV9; clone size: .; D gene: .; CDR3 protein: CASSVGTQSYEQYF; CDR3 DNA: TGTGCCAGCAGCGTAGGGACACAATCCTACGAGCAGTACTTC
J gene: TRBJ2-7; V gene: TRBV7-9; clone size: .; D gene: TRBD1; CDR3 protein: CASSLERTGRKYF; CDR3 DNA: TGTGCCAGCAGCTTAGAACGGACAGGGAGGAAGTACTTC
J gene: TRBJ1-5; V gene: TRBV4-2; clone size: .; D gene: TRBD1; CDR3 protein: CASSQEATGGLSNQPQHF; CDR3 DNA: TGTGCCAGCAGCCAAGAGGCTACAGGGGGGCTAAGCAATCAGCCCCAGCATTTT
J gene: TRBJ1-1; V gene: TRBV7-8; clone size: .; D gene: .; CDR3 protein: CASSLARGGPNTEAFF; CDR3 DNA: TGTGCCAGCAGCTTAGCGCGCGGGGGGCCTAACACTGAAGCTTTCTTT
J gene: TRBJ2-1; V gene: TRBV3-1/TRBV3-2; clone size: once; D gene: TRBD2; CDR3 protein: CASSQAVGVAGAFSYNEQFF; CDR3 DNA: TGTGCCAGCAGCCAAGCGGTAGGAGTAGCGGGGGCCTTCTCCTACAATGAGCAGTTCTTC
J gene: TRBJ1-6; V gene: TRBV28; clone size: .; D gene: TRBD1; CDR3 protein: CASSLPGQGLPLHF; CDR3 DNA: TGTGCCAGCAGTTTGCCGGGACAGGGGCTACCCCTCCACTTT
J gene: TRBJ1-4; V gene: TRBV18; clone size: .; D gene: .; CDR3 protein: CASSSPSGNEKLFF; CDR3 DNA: TGTGCCAGCTCAAGTCCCTCGGGTAATGAAAAACTGTTTTTT
J gene: TRBJ2-7; V gene: TRBV3-1/TRBV3-2; clone size: .; D gene: TRBD2; CDR3 protein: CASSHGLAGAEQYF; CDR3 DNA: TGTGCCAGCAGCCACGGACTAGCGGGGGCCGAGCAGTACTTC
J gene: TRBJ2-7; V gene: TRBV4-1; clone size: .; D gene: .; CDR3 protein: CASSQPGTPPYEQYF; CDR3 DNA: TGCGCCAGCAGCCAACCCGGGACACCGCCCTACGAGCAGTACTTC
J gene: TRBJ1-5; V gene: TRBV2; clone size: .; D gene: .; CDR3 protein: CASSEQYSNQPQHF; CDR3 DNA: TGTGCCAGCAGTGAACAGTATAGCAATCAGCCCCAGCATTTT
J gene: TRBJ2-7; V gene: TRBV5-5; clone size: once; D gene: .; CDR3 protein: CASSSTSYEQYF; CDR3 DNA: TGTGCCAGCAGCTCGACTAGCTACGAGCAGTACTTC
J gene: TRBJ2-1; V gene: TRBV15; clone size: .; D gene: .; CDR3 protein: CATSRARAGSSYNEQFF; CDR3 DNA: TGTGCCACCAGCAGAGCCCGCGCGGGGAGCTCCTACAATGAGCAGTTCTTC
J gene: TRBJ2-1; V gene: TRBV7-8; clone size: .; D gene: .; CDR3 protein: CASSRHQLVNEQFF; CDR3 DNA: TGTGCCAGCAGCCGACATCAGCTAGTCAATGAGCAGTTCTTC
J gene: TRBJ1-1; V gene: TRBV6-5; clone size: .; D gene: .; CDR3 protein: CASSYLGRGDTEAFF; CDR3 DNA: TGTGCCAGCAGTTACCTGGGGAGGGGGGACACTGAAGCTTTCTTT
J gene: TRBJ1-1; V gene: TRBV5-5; clone size: .; D gene: .; CDR3 protein: CASSLDRPTSEAFF; CDR3 DNA: TGTGCCAGCAGCTTGGACCGACCGACTTCTGAAGCTTTCTTT
J gene: TRBJ2-1; V gene: TRBV19; clone size: .; D gene: .; CDR3 protein: CASSASRGGGYNEQFF; CDR3 DNA: TGTGCCAGTAGTGCCTCCAGGGGAGGGGGCTACAATGAGCAGTTCTTC
J gene: TRBJ2-7; V gene: TRBV9; clone size: .; D gene: TRBD2; CDR3 protein: CASSPRGGGGGHEQYF; CDR3 DNA: TGTGCCAGCAGCCCCCGCGGTGGCGGGGGGGGGCACGAGCAGTACTTC
J gene: TRBJ2-3; V gene: TRBV4-1; clone size: .; D gene: TRBD2; CDR3 protein: CASSQSGGTDTQYF; CDR3 DNA: TGCGCCAGCAGCCAAAGCGGGGGCACAGATACGCAGTATTTT
J gene: TRBJ2-3; V gene: TRBV6-6; clone size: .; D gene: .; CDR3 protein: CASSYSVAGNTQYF; CDR3 DNA: TGTGCCAGCAGTTACTCGGTCGCGGGGAATACGCAGTATTTT
J gene: TRBJ2-2; V gene: TRBV5-1; clone size: .; D gene: .; CDR3 protein: CASSLGSVNTGELFF; CDR3 DNA: TGCGCCAGCAGCTTGGGTAGCGTAAACACCGGGGAGCTGTTTTTT
J gene: TRBJ2-7; V gene: TRBV27; clone size: .; D gene: TRBD2; CDR3 protein: CASSPSGRSSSYEQYF; CDR3 DNA: TGTGCCAGCAGTCCTAGCGGGAGGTCGAGCTCCTACGAGCAGTACTTC
J gene: TRBJ2-1; V gene: TRBV27; clone size: .; D gene: .; CDR3 protein: CASSLSAGTMYNEQFF; CDR3 DNA: TGTGCCAGCAGTTTATCGGCGGGGACCATGTACAATGAGCAGTTCTTC
J gene: TRBJ2-5; V gene: TRBV27; clone size: .; D gene: TRBD1; CDR3 protein: CASSPRQGAGETQYF; CDR3 DNA: TGTGCCAGCAGTCCCCGACAGGGGGCGGGGGAGACCCAGTACTTC
J gene: TRBJ1-5; V gene: TRBV9; clone size: .; D gene: TRBD1; CDR3 protein: CASSPEEGAGQPQHF; CDR3 DNA: TGTGCCAGCAGCCCCGAGGAGGGGGCGGGTCAGCCCCAGCATTTT
J gene: TRBJ1-3; V gene: TRBV6-6; clone size: few; D gene: .; CDR3 protein: CASSLVSSGNTIYF; CDR3 DNA: TGTGCCAGCAGCCTAGTAAGCTCTGGAAACACCATATATTTT
J gene: TRBJ2-5; V gene: TRBV21-1; clone size: .; D gene: .; CDR3 protein: CASSQPPDRGGREEAETQYF; CDR3 DNA: TGTGCCAGCAGCCAACCACCGGACAGGGGAGGGAGGGAGGAGGCCGAGACCCAGTACTTC
J gene: TRBJ1-5; V gene: TRBV2; clone size: .; D gene: .; CDR3 protein: CASSGDSRDQPQHF; CDR3 DNA: TGTGCCAGCAGTGGCGACAGTCGGGATCAGCCCCAGCATTTT
J gene: TRBJ1-4; V gene: TRBV15; clone size: .; D gene: TRBD1; CDR3 protein: CATSRGQGIEKLFF; CDR3 DNA: TGTGCCACCAGCAGAGGACAGGGGATTGAGAAACTGTTTTTT
J gene: TRBJ2-5; V gene: TRBV19; clone size: once; D gene: TRBD1; CDR3 protein: CASSIFYTGTGLKETQYF; CDR3 DNA: TGTGCCAGTAGTATTTTCTATACCGGGACAGGGTTGAAAGAGACCCAGTACTTC
J gene: TRBJ1-3; V gene: TRBV19; clone size: .; D gene: TRBD1; CDR3 protein: CASSIDAGGGNTIYF; CDR3 DNA: TGTGCCAGTAGTATAGATGCAGGGGGAGGAAACACCATATATTTT
J gene: TRBJ2-7; V gene: TRBV19; clone size: .; D gene: TRBD1; CDR3 protein: CASSDQFRQGDSYRPEQYF; CDR3 DNA: TGTGCCAGTAGTGATCAATTTCGACAGGGGGATTCTTACCGGCCCGAGCAGTACTTC
J gene: TRBJ2-2; V gene: TRBV12-5; clone size: .; D gene: .; CDR3 protein: CASGLGGSGELFF; CDR3 DNA: TGTGCTAGTGGCCTAGGGGGTTCCGGGGAGCTGTTTTTT
J gene: TRBJ1-2; V gene: TRBV19; clone size: .; D gene: .; CDR3 protein: CASNRPGDDTNYGYTF; CDR3 DNA: TGTGCCAGTAATAGGCCGGGGGACGATACTAACTATGGCTACACCTTC
J gene: TRBJ2-3; V gene: TRBV27; clone size: .; D gene: TRBD1; CDR3 protein: CASSPAGTGGNTQYF; CDR3 DNA: TGTGCCAGCAGTCCGGCCGGGACAGGGGGAAATACGCAGTATTTT
J gene: TRBJ2-6; V gene: TRBV4-3; clone size: .; D gene: .; CDR3 protein: CASSQDTFSGANVLTF; CDR3 DNA: TGCGCCAGCAGCCAGGACACCTTCTCTGGGGCCAACGTCCTGACTTTC
J gene: TRBJ1-1; V gene: TRBV27; clone size: .; D gene: TRBD1; CDR3 protein: CASRLSGGTEAFF; CDR3 DNA: TGTGCCAGCCGTCTCTCAGGGGGCACTGAAGCTTTCTTT